This T cell receptor beta chain is drawn from a study of T cell changes during pregnancy in multiple sclerosis. TCRdb's table, derived via immunoSEQ multiplex PCR, lists solely in-frame clones and lacks some. The sample shows some 39,000 clones, around nine tenths of them seen only once. Trimming left V 1 base short and J 1 base short, with 6 bases between. The CDR3 contains 14 residues. CDR1 and CDR2 from the germline V gene are SGHTA and FQGNSA. The source was CD4+ T cells from peripheral blood mononuclear cells, collected in the third trimester of pregnancy. This clonotype was sampled from a female donor in good health, enrolled as a control in a pregnancy study. The chain combines TRBV7-2 with TRBJ2-3; no definite D call. The CDR3 reads CASSLVTGTDTQYF. CDR3 DNA: TGTGCCAGCAGCTTAGTAACGGGCACAGATACGCAGTATTTT.